This passage covers 15 T cell receptor beta chains from one sample sequenced in a study of neurological immune-mediated disorders. Time point meaning: longitudinal time-point 1 (baseline). In TCRdb, the 5' RACE reads were re-called with MiXCR into one record per CDR3 protein. The profile shows some 68,000 distinct CDR3 sequences, about an eighth of them singletons. What was sequenced was PBMCs. The receptors derive from a female donor with HTLV-1-associated myelopathy (HAM/TSP).

This clonotype has only one observation. The chain uses TRBV7-8 and TRBJ2-7; TRBD1 agrees at 11 bases. From germline, CDR1 is SGHVS and CDR2 FQNEAQ. Trimming removed 4 bases from V and 10 bases from J; junction bases left unmatched: 6. This CDR3 contains 13 residues. The CDR3 bases are TGTGCCAGCAGCTCCGGGACAGGGGGTACTCAGTACTTC. Translating it yields CASSSGTGGTQYF.

This clonotype appeared a few times. The genes are TRBV20-1 and TRBJ2-1, with 10 positions matching TRBD1. J was trimmed by 6 bases and V by 6 bases; bases with no gene match: 14. The length of the CDR3 is 16 residues. Germline CDR1 is DFQATT and CDR2 is SNEGSKA (reference sequence). The CDR3 DNA sequence: TGCAGTGCCGATAAGGGGAGACAGGGGGCGGTCAATGAGCAGTTCTTC. Protein product: CSADKGRQGAVNEQFF.

This clonotype was observed many times. The chain combines TRBV7-9 with TRBJ1-2; 7 bases agree with TRBD1. The V gene end was trimmed by 4 bases and the J gene end by 4 bases; junction bases not matched to a gene: 9. Germline CDR1 and CDR2: SEHNR and FQNEAQ (reference sequence). The length of the CDR3 is 15 residues. The CDR3 DNA follows: TGTGCCAGCAGCTCCGGGACAGCCCTCACCTATGGCTACACCTTC. It specifies CASSSGTALTYGYTF.

There are many counts of this clonotype. J is TRBJ1-1 and V is TRBV5-1; 9 nucleotides line up with TRBD1. This CDR3 is 15 amino acids long. CDR1 is SGHRS and CDR2 is YFSETQ in the germline V gene. V gave up 3 bases and J gave up 5 bases; unmatched junction bases: 8. CDR3 region: CASSSLQGANTEAFF. CDR3 sequence (DNA): TGCGCCAGCAGCTCGTTACAGGGGGCTAATACTGAAGCTTTCTTT. The variable domain in full, with the rest retrieved from reference TRBV5-1 and TRBJ1-1, is KAGVTQTPRYLIKTRGQQVTLSCSPISGHRSVSWYQQTPGQGLQFLFEYFSETQRNKGNFPGRFSGRQFSNSRSEMNVSTLELGDSALYLCASSSLQGANTEAFFGQGTRLTVV.

This clonotype was recorded at least ten times. This chain's CDR3 is CASSLVRSLNTEAFF. The DNA for the CDR3 is TGTGCCAGCAGCTTGGTACGGTCCTTAAACACTGAAGCTTTCTTT. This chain connects TRBV5-6 to TRBJ1-1; D remains unclear. CDR1 is SGHDT and CDR2 is YYEEEE in the germline V gene. The ends were cut back, 0 bases at V and 2 bases at J, with 11 bases in the middle. The CDR3 extends over 15 amino acids. Variable domain in full (rest from reference TRBV5-6 and TRBJ1-1): DAGVTQSPTHLIKTRGQQVTLRCSPKSGHDTVSWYQQALGQGPQFIFQYYEEEERQRGNFPDRFSGHQFPNYSSELNVNALLLGDSALYLCASSLVRSLNTEAFFGQGTRLTVV.

Note on this clonotype: A much larger clone differs by one base, so this may be a read error. The gene calls are TRBV5-1 and TRBJ2-1, with 8 bases identical to TRBD2. The CDR3 is 15 amino acids. Germline lookup yields CDR1 SGHRS and CDR2 YFSETQ. The DNA of the CDR3 is TGCGCCAGCAGCTCGAGCGGGGGAATGTACAATGAGAAGTTCTTC. Translation: CASSSSGGMYNEKFF.

This clonotype was recorded at least ten times. This chain joins TRBV28 and TRBJ2-6; D unresolved. V was cut by 4 bases and J by 2 bases, with 9 bases left in between. CDR1 and CDR2 from the germline V gene are MDHEN and SYDVKM. The CDR3 spans 15 residues. As DNA, the CDR3 is TGTGCCAGCAGTTCAACAACGACTGGGGCCAACGTCCTGACTTTC. Its translation: CASSSTTTGANVLTF.

This clonotype was counted many times. The chain employs TRBV24-1 and TRBJ2-2; maybe TRBD1 (5 bases). The CDR3 is 21 residues long. In germline, CDR1 is KGHDR, CDR2 SFDVKD. Trimming pared 3 bases from V and 0 bases from J, leaving 25 bases between. CDR3 protein: CATSDPPPGLAAQSNTGELFF. The CDR3 nucleotides read TGTGCCACCAGTGATCCACCCCCAGGGCTTGCCGCCCAGTCGAACACCGGGGAGCTGTTTTTT.

This clonotype was seen repeatedly, ten times or more. The chain combines TRBV6-5 with TRBJ2-3; D ambiguous. CDR1 is MNHEY, CDR2 SVGAGI, per germline. Deletions cut 2 bases from V and 14 bases from J, with 11 bases between. This CDR3 region has 11 residues. CDR3: CASSYGSTLYF. CDR3 nucleotide sequence: TGTGCCAGCAGTTACGGCAGTACTTTGTATTTT.

This clonotype came up many times. J is TRBJ1-1 and V is TRBV12-3 or TRBV12-4; 7 nucleotides align to TRBD1. V lost 6 bases and J lost 1; bases outside the gene matches: 5. The CDR3 sequence is 14 residues long. CDR3: CASRPGQQNTEAFF. The CDR3 DNA sequence: TGTGCCAGCAGGCCGGGACAGCAGAACACTGAAGCTTTCTTT.

At least ten counts were recorded for this clonotype. The V call is TRBV25-1, the J call TRBJ1-5; D is ambiguous. This CDR3 has 14 amino acids. Trimming removed 1 base from V and 2 bases from J, with 6 bases in between. CDR1 is MGHDK and CDR2 is SYGVNS in the germline V gene. The CDR3 here is CASSESGGNQPQHF. CDR3 DNA sequence: TGTGCCAGCAGTGAATCTGGTGGCAATCAGCCCCAGCATTTT.

This clonotype occurred many times. The junction does not match germline at one end; this may be a read error. This sequence joins TRBV6-5 and TRBJ2-3, with a possible D match to TRBD2 (6 bases). The CDR3 has 13 amino acids. Germline CDR1 is MNHEY and CDR2 is SVGAGI. CDR3 residues: CGSRLDGTDTQYF. CDR3 DNA: TGTGGCAGCAGACTAGACGGAACAGATACGCAGTATTTT.

This clonotype has at least ten counts. This chain uses TRBV7-2 with TRBJ2-3, with 15 bases matching TRBD2. Germline CDR1 reads SGHTA; CDR2 reads FQGNSA. The length of the CDR3 is 16 residues. The J segment lost 5 bases and the V segment lost 5 bases, leaving 5 bases of the junction unmatched. The CDR3: CASSPPGLAGGDTQYF. CDR3 sequence (DNA): TGTGCCAGCAGCCCGCCGGGACTAGCGGGGGGAGATACGCAGTATTTT.

This clonotype has ten or more counts. The rearrangement links TRBV20-1 to TRBJ2-1; no firm D call. The V gene's germline CDR1 is DFQATT and CDR2 SNEGSKA (reference sequence). This CDR3 has 14 residues. V lost 0 bases to trimming and J lost 10 bases, with 16 bases between them. In DNA form, the CDR3 reads TGCAGTGCTAGAGATCGAGCAGGAAAGAGGGAGCAGTTCTTC. Translation gives CSARDRAGKREQFF.

The table lists this clonotype with many counts. V and J are TRBV5-1 and TRBJ2-1; 12 positions match TRBD2. The CDR3 loop spans 15 amino acids. The V gene's germline CDR1 is SGHRS and CDR2 YFSETQ. V gave up 0 bases and J gave up 8 bases; unmatched junction bases: 3. CDR3 amino acids: CASSLASGGVDEQFF. In DNA form, the CDR3 reads TGCGCCAGCAGCTTGGCTAGCGGGGGGGTCGATGAGCAGTTCTTC.